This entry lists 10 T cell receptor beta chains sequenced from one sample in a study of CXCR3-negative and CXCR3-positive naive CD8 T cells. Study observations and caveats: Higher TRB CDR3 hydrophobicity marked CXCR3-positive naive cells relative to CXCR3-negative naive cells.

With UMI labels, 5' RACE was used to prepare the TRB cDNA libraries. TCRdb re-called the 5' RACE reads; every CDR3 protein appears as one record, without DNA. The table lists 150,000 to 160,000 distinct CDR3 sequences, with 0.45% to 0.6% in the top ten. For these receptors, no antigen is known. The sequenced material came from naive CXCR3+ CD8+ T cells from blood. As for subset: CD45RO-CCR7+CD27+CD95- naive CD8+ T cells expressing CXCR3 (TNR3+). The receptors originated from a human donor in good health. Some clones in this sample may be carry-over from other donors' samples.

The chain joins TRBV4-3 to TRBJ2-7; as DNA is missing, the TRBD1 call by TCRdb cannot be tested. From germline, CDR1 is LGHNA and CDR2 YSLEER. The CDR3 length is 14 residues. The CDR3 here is CASSQDRTGPEQYF.

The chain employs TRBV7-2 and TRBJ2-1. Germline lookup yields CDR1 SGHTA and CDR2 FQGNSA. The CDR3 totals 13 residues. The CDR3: CASSLGYSNEQFF.

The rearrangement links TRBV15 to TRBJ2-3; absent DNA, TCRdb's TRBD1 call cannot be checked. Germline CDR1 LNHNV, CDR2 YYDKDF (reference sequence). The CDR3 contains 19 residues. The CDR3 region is CATSTREAPGQGGTDTQYF.

CDR3 sequence: CASSYTPSIEAQYF. The chain recombines TRBV6-5 with TRBJ2-5; TCRdb's assignment of TRBD1 cannot be checked, as there is no DNA. The CDR3 runs to 14 residues. The germline V gene encodes CDR1 MNHEY and CDR2 SVGAGI.

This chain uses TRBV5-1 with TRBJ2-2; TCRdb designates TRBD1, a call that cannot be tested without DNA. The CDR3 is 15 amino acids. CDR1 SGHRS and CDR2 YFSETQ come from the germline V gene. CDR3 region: CASSFRGQTPGELFF.

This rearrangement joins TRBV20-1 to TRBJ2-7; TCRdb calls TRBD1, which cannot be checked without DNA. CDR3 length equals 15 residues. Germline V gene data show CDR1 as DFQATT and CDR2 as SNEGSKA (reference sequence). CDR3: CSATSTGTGVYEQYF.

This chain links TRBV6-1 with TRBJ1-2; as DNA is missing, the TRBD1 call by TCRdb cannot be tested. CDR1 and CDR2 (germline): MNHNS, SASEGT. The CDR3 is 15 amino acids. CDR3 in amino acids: CASRRPGHPNYGYTF.

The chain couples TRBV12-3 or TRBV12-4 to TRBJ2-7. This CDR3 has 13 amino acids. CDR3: CASSLGPNYEQYF.

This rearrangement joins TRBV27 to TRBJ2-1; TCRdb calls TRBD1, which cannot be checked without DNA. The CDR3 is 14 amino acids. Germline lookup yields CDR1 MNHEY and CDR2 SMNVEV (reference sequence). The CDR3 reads CASSPPGTGNEQFF.

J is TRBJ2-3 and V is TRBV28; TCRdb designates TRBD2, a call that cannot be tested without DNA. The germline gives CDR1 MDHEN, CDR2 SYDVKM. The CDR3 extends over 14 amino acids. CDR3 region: CASMAGGVFYTQYF.